This T cell receptor beta chain was observed in a study of blood T cell repertoires in COVID-19. Study overall: Donors in Cohort 3 counted as recovered after two negative PCRs, clearance, or symptom resolution. The cDNA or gDNA used as material had been derived from T cells, B-cell-depleted T cells, or PBMCs.

Germline CDR1 is KGHSH and CDR2 is LQKENI. V shed 3 bases, J shed 10 bases, and the junction held 7 bases outside the gene matches. The CDR3 is 15 residues long. Participant reports of clinical history set cohort assignment. Original methodology: Amplification from reference gene primers served as the basis for estimated nucleated cell counts. Some clones are missing from TCRdb's copy, which holds only in-frame ones; the method was immunoSEQ multiplex PCR. V, J and clone size were drawn from that table, and D and trimming were deduced from the DNA. The sample lists some 300,000 clones, 88% occurring once.

This chain joins TRBV18 and TRBJ1-6; TRBD1 agrees at 9 bases. This clonotype was sampled from a woman aged 60 to 75 in a cohort exposed to, infected with or recovered from COVID-19 (not recorded which). The sample was PBMCs or T cells enriched from blood (not recorded which). The CDR3 region has the DNA TGTGCCAGCTCACCGGGGACAGGGAAAAAGTCACCCCTCCACTTT. It is translated as CASSPGTGKKSPLHF.